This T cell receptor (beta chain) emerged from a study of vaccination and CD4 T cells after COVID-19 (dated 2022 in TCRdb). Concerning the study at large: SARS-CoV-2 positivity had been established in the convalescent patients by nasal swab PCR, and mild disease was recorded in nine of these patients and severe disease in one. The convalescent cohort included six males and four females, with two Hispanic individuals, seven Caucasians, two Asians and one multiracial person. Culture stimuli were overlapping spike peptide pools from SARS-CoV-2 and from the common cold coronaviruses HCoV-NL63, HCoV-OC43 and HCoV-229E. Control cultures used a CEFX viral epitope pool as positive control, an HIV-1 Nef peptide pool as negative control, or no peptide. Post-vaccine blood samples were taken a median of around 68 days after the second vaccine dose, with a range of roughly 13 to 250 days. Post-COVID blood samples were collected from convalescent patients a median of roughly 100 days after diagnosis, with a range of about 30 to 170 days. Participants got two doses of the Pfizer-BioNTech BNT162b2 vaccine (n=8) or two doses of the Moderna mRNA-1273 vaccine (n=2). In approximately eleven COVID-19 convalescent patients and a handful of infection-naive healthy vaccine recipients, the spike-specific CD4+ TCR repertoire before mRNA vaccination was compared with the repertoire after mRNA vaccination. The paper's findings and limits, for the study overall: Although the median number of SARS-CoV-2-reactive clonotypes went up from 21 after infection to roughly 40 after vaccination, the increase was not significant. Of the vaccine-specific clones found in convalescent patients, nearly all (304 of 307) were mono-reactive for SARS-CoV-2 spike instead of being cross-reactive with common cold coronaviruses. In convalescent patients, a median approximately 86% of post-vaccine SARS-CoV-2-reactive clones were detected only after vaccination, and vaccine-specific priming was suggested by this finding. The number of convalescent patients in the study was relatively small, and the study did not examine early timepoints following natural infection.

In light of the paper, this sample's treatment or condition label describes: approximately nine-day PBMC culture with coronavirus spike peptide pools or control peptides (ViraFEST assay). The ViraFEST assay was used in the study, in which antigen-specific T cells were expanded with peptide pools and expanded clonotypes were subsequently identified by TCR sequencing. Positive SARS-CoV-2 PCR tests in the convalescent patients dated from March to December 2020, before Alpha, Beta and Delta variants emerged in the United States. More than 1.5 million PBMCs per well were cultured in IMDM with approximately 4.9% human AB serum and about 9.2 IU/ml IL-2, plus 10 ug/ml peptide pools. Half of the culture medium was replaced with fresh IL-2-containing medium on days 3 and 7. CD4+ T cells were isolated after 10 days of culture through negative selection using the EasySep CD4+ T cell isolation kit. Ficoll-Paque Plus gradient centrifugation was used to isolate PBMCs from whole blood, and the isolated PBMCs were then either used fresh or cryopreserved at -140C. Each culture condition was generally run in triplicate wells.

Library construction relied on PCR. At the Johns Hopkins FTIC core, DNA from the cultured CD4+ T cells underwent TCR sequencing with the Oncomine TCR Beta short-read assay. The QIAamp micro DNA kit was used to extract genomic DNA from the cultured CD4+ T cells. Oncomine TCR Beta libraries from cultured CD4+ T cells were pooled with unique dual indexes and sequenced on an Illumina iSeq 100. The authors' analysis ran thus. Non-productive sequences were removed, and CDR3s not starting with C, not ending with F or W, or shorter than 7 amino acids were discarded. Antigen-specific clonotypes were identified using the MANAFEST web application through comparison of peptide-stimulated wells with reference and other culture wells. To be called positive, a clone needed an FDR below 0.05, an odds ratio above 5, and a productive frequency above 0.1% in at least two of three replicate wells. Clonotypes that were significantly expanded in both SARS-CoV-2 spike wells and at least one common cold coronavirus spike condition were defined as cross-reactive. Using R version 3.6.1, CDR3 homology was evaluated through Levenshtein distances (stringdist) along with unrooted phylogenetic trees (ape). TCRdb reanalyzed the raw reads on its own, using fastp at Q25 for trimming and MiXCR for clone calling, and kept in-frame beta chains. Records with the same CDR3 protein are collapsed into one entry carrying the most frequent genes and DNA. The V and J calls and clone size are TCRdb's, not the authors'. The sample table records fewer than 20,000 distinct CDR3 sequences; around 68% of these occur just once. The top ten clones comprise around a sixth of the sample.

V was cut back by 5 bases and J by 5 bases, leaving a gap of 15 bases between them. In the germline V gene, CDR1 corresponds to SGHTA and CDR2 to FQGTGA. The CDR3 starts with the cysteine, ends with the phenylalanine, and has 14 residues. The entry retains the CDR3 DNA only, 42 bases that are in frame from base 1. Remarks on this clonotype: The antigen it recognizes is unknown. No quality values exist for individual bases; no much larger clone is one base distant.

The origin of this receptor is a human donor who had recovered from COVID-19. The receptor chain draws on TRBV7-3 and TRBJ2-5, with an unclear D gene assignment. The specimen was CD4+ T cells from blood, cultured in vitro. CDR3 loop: CASSGSRITETQYF. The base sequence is TGTGCCAGCAGCGGTTCGCGCATAACGGAGACCCAGTACTTC.